This T cell receptor (beta chain) was documented in a study of T cell responses to AZD1222 COVID-19 vaccine. Study findings and constraints: At study baseline, merely several AZD1222 recipients were seropositive.

TCRdb's table, derived via immunoSEQ multiplex PCR, lists solely in-frame clones and lacks some. The sample shows approximately 300,000 clones, 90% to 95% of them seen only once. As for this clone: The antigen is undetermined.

The CDR3 extends over 15 amino acids. Germline lookup yields CDR1 SGHAT and CDR2 FQNNGV. V shed 5 bases, J shed 2 bases, and the junction held 5 bases outside the gene matches. V is TRBV11-2 and J is TRBJ2-5, with 10 nucleotides matching TRBD2. The input for sequencing was peripheral blood, taken 28 days after the second AZD1222 dose. The TCR sequence derives from an adult who received the AZD1222 COVID-19 vaccine. In nucleotides, the CDR3 is TGTGCCAGCAGCGCCCCTAGCGGGGGACAAGAGACCCAGTACTTC. Translated, it gives CASSAPSGGQETQYF.